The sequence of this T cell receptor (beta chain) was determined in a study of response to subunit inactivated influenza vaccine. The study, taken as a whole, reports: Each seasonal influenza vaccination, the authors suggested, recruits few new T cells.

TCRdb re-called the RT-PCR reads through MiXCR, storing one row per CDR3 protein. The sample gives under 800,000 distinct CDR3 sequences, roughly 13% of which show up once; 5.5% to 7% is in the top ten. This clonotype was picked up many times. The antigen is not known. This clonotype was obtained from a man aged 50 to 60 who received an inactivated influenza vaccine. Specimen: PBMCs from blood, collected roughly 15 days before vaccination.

CDR3 sequence reads: CASSLSGISGNTIYF. In DNA, the CDR3 is TGCGCCAGCAGCTTGAGTGGCATCTCTGGAAACACCATATATTTT. V gene TRBV5-1 combines with J gene TRBJ1-3; no clear D gene. CDR1 SGHRS and CDR2 YFSETQ come from the germline V gene. The V end lost 1 base, the J end lost 0 bases, and 8 bases lay between the germline ends. The CDR3 runs 15 residues.